These T cell receptor beta chains were read from a single sample in a study of blood T cell repertoires in COVID-19. The method was immunoSEQ multiplex PCR; TCRdb's version includes in-frame clones alone and lacks a portion of them. In the table there are approximately 120,000 clones, 74% of which are singletons. The sample consisted of peripheral blood. The origin of the receptors is a man at least 80 years old with COVID-19, enrolled during active disease. Both conserved end residues are part of each CDR3. A D gene is named only where the DNA matches it firmly. Size tells how often a clone was seen (once, few, many) or the class of an expanded clone, and some rows leave it out.

size,D,J,V,CDR3,DNA
few,TRBD2,TRBJ2-7,TRBV5-1,CASSLVSSGSYEQYF,TGCGCCAGCAGCTTGGTCTCTAGCGGGAGCTACGAGCAGTACTTC
NA,TRBD1,TRBJ2-4,TRBV24-1,CATSDVGTGGGQYF,TGTGCCACCAGTGATGTCGGGACAGGGGGCGGCCAGTACTTC
few,TRBD1,TRBJ1-3,TRBV30,CAFRQGAGNTIYF,TGTGCCTTTCGACAGGGAGCTGGAAACACCATATATTTT
NA,NA,TRBJ2-1,TRBV28,CASSPTRDEQFF,TGTGCCAGCAGTCCCACCCGCGATGAGCAGTTCTTC
NA,NA,TRBJ1-5,TRBV6-2/TRBV6-3,CVSSYSSGLGGPQHF,TGTGTCAGCAGTTACTCCAGTGGCCTAGGTGGTCCCCAGCATTTT
NA,NA,TRBJ2-7,TRBV28,CASRTGGSSYEQYF,TGTGCCAGCAGAACCGGCGGCAGCTCCTACGAGCAGTACTTC
NA,NA,TRBJ2-5,TRBV3-1/TRBV3-2,CASSQGSGQETQYF,TGTGCCAGCAGCCAAGGGAGCGGCCAAGAGACCCAGTACTTC
NA,TRBD2,TRBJ2-2,TRBV19,CASSLPGLAGTANTGELFF,TGTGCCAGTAGTCTGCCGGGACTAGCGGGAACCGCGAACACCGGGGAGCTGTTTTTT
NA,NA,TRBJ1-2,TRBV15,CATSRDRANYGYTF,TGTGCCACCAGCAGGGACAGAGCTAACTATGGCTACACCTTC
NA,TRBD2,TRBJ2-7,TRBV5-5,CASSLAGGRGTSGRANEQYF,TGTGCCAGCAGCTTGGCGGGTGGCAGGGGGACTAGCGGGAGGGCCAACGAGCAGTACTTC
NA,NA,TRBJ2-5,TRBV6-2/TRBV6-3,CASSRSVLETQYF,TGTGCCAGCAGCCGGAGCGTCTTGGAGACCCAGTACTTC
NA,TRBD2,TRBJ2-3,TRBV3-1/TRBV3-2,CASSHPGTSGTDTQYF,TGTGCCAGCAGCCACCCCGGGACTAGCGGCACAGATACGCAGTATTTT
few,TRBD1,TRBJ1-5,TRBV4-1,CASSQGRQGAGQPQHF,TGCGCCAGCAGCCAAGGGAGACAGGGGGCAGGTCAGCCCCAGCATTTT
NA,NA,TRBJ1-4,TRBV5-6,CASSFNEELFF,TGTGCCAGCAGCTTCAACGAGGAACTGTTTTTT
NA,TRBD2,TRBJ2-7,TRBV28,CASSPTSETYEQYF,TGTGCCAGCAGCCCCACTAGCGAAACCTACGAGCAGTACTTC